This T cell receptor beta chain came from a study of identical twins. Study-wide points: With abundant cord blood beta clonotypes, insertions were fewer; memory repertoires showed no such pattern. Analyses based on zero insertions could be partly confounded by invariant MAIT and iNKT cells. Not following the same donors, the study drew its conclusions from cross-sectional statistical analysis. Monozygotic twin pairs showed more out-of-frame TCR alpha sharing than models estimated.

Trimming pared 5 bases from V and 5 bases from J, leaving 22 bases between. The germline V gene has CDR1 MDHEN and CDR2 SYDVKM. The CDR3 runs to 16 residues. This clonotype occurred a few times. Its target is unknown. Via MiXCR, TCRdb re-called the 5' RACE reads, giving one row per CDR3 protein. The data hold roughly 350,000 distinct CDR3 sequences, with roughly an eighth observed a single time. This sample also appeared in a second study, on yellow fever vaccine responses in identical twins.

This chain links TRBV28 with TRBJ2-7, with D possibly being TRBD1 or TRBD2 (5 bases each). Sample: CD8+ T cells sorted from blood. This TCR came from a woman in her late teens or twenties in good health. The chain's CDR3 is CASSTRRGRSFNEQYF. CDR3 DNA: TGTGCCAGCAGTACCCGTCGGGGACGGAGCTTTAACGAGCAGTACTTC.